A selection of T cell receptor beta chains follows, all from one sample in a study of early T cells in non-severe SARS-CoV-2 infection. Each CDR3 protein is one row after TCRdb ran MiXCR on the 5' RACE reads. Among roughly 54,000 distinct CDR3 sequences listed, 5.5% to 6.5% were seen once. What was sequenced was whole blood. All receptors come from an adult who was a healthcare worker with PCR-confirmed SARS-CoV-2 infection or an uninfected control (not recorded which). Each CDR3 is given with its conserved first and last residue. A D gene is named only where the DNA matches it firmly. Clone sizes are given selectively: once, few, many, or a class where the clone is expanded.

j_call: TRBJ2-5
v_call: TRBV7-2
d_call: NA
clone_size: NA
cdr3_aa: CASSLGVAETQYF
cdr3_nt: TGTGCCAGCAGCTTAGGGGTGGCAGAGACCCAGTACTTC

j_call: TRBJ2-3
v_call: TRBV12-3/TRBV12-4
d_call: NA
clone_size: many
cdr3_aa: CASRPSAADTQYF
cdr3_nt: TGTGCCAGCAGGCCAAGTGCGGCAGATACGCAGTATTTT

j_call: TRBJ2-4
v_call: TRBV10-1
d_call: NA
clone_size: many
cdr3_aa: CASSESGNIQYF
cdr3_nt: TGCGCCAGCAGTGAGTCGGGAAACATTCAGTACTTC

j_call: TRBJ2-1
v_call: TRBV29-1
d_call: NA
clone_size: many
cdr3_aa: CAGQAGGNEQFF
cdr3_nt: TGCGCGGGGCAAGCGGGCGGCAATGAGCAGTTCTTC

j_call: TRBJ2-1
v_call: TRBV5-1
d_call: TRBD2
clone_size: NA
cdr3_aa: CASSRDGRGENEQFF
cdr3_nt: TGCGCCAGCAGTCGAGACGGGAGGGGAGAAAATGAGCAGTTCTTC

j_call: TRBJ1-6
v_call: TRBV6-6
d_call: NA
clone_size: few
cdr3_aa: CASNRARRDWASPLHF
cdr3_nt: TGTGCCAGCAACAGGGCCCGACGGGATTGGGCTTCACCCCTCCACTTT

j_call: TRBJ2-1
v_call: TRBV7-8
d_call: NA
clone_size: few
cdr3_aa: CASSLPDQFYNEQFF
cdr3_nt: TGTGCCAGCAGCCTCCCTGACCAGTTCTACAATGAGCAGTTCTTC

j_call: TRBJ2-7
v_call: TRBV24-1
d_call: NA
clone_size: NA
cdr3_aa: CATSDGYEQYF
cdr3_nt: TGTGCCACCAGTGATGGATACGAGCAGTACTTC

j_call: TRBJ1-2
v_call: TRBV20-1
d_call: NA
clone_size: NA
cdr3_aa: CSARNRANYGYTF
cdr3_nt: TGCAGTGCTAGGAACAGGGCTAACTATGGCTACACCTTC

j_call: TRBJ1-2
v_call: TRBV4-2
d_call: TRBD1
clone_size: many
cdr3_aa: CASSLTTGTNYGYTF
cdr3_nt: TGTGCCAGCAGCCTAACGACAGGGACTAACTATGGCTACACCTTC

j_call: TRBJ2-1
v_call: TRBV27
d_call: NA
clone_size: NA
cdr3_aa: CASRGSPNEQFF
cdr3_nt: TGTGCCAGCAGGGGCTCTCCCAATGAGCAGTTCTTC

j_call: TRBJ2-5
v_call: TRBV20-1
d_call: NA
clone_size: NA
cdr3_aa: CSARVLGTETQYF
cdr3_nt: TGCAGTGCTAGAGTCCTCGGTACAGAGACCCAGTACTTC

j_call: TRBJ1-1
v_call: TRBV6-2/TRBV6-3
d_call: NA
clone_size: many
cdr3_aa: CASRRRAAEAFF
cdr3_nt: TGTGCCAGCAGGAGACGGGCGGCTGAAGCTTTCTTT

j_call: TRBJ1-5
v_call: TRBV6-5
d_call: NA
clone_size: many
cdr3_aa: CASSYGRNQPQHF
cdr3_nt: TGTGCCAGCAGTTACGGTCGGAATCAGCCCCAGCATTTT

j_call: TRBJ2-3
v_call: TRBV21-1
d_call: NA
clone_size: NA
cdr3_aa: CASSIRGLLAGVGLPETDTQYF
cdr3_nt: TGTGCCAGCAGCATAAGGGGGCTCCTAGCGGGAGTAGGTCTCCCAGAGACAGATACGCAGTATTTT

j_call: TRBJ2-6
v_call: TRBV12-3/TRBV12-4
d_call: NA
clone_size: many
cdr3_aa: CASSPWGNSLANVLTF
cdr3_nt: TGTGCCAGCAGTCCTTGGGGGAATAGCTTAGCCAACGTCCTGACTTTC

j_call: TRBJ1-2
v_call: TRBV20-1
d_call: NA
clone_size: many
cdr3_aa: CSALREASPRGYTF
cdr3_nt: TGCAGTGCTCTACGTGAGGCGAGCCCCCGTGGCTACACCTTC

j_call: TRBJ1-1
v_call: TRBV10-2
d_call: NA
clone_size: few
cdr3_aa: CASRPSKGGAGDEAFF
cdr3_nt: TGCGCCAGCAGGCCCTCCAAGGGGGGCGCCGGGGATGAAGCTTTCTTT

j_call: TRBJ2-1
v_call: TRBV2
d_call: NA
clone_size: few
cdr3_aa: CASRVQPGNEQFF
cdr3_nt: TGTGCCAGCAGGGTCCAACCGGGGAATGAGCAGTTCTTC

j_call: TRBJ1-2
v_call: TRBV7-2
d_call: NA
clone_size: many
cdr3_aa: CASSTPGLVLYGYTF
cdr3_nt: TGTGCCAGCAGCACACCGGGACTGGTATTGTATGGCTACACCTTC

j_call: TRBJ2-7
v_call: TRBV27
d_call: NA
clone_size: many
cdr3_aa: CASSPLGGTYEQYF
cdr3_nt: TGTGCCAGCAGTCCACTGGGCGGAACCTACGAGCAGTACTTC

j_call: TRBJ2-2
v_call: TRBV4-3
d_call: NA
clone_size: few
cdr3_aa: CASSQEPGAYTGELFF
cdr3_nt: TGCGCCAGCAGCCAAGAGCCAGGAGCCTACACCGGGGAGCTGTTTTTT

j_call: TRBJ2-3
v_call: TRBV6-2/TRBV6-3
d_call: NA
clone_size: many
cdr3_aa: CASSPRLVADTQYF
cdr3_nt: TGTGCCAGCAGCCCCCGCCTGGTCGCAGATACGCAGTATTTT

j_call: TRBJ2-1
v_call: TRBV14
d_call: TRBD2
clone_size: few
cdr3_aa: CASSRSGLAGLNNEQFF
cdr3_nt: TGTGCCAGCAGCCGTTCAGGACTAGCGGGGCTAAACAATGAGCAGTTCTTC

j_call: TRBJ2-7
v_call: TRBV25-1
d_call: TRBD2
clone_size: many
cdr3_aa: CASSGRASGRAGEQYF
cdr3_nt: TGTGCCAGCAGTGGCAGGGCTAGCGGGAGGGCCGGGGAGCAGTACTTC

j_call: TRBJ2-7
v_call: TRBV20-1
d_call: TRBD1
clone_size: NA
cdr3_aa: CSASPGTGSSYEQYF
cdr3_nt: TGCAGTGCTAGCCCAGGGACAGGGAGCTCCTACGAGCAGTACTTC

j_call: TRBJ2-5
v_call: TRBV18
d_call: NA
clone_size: few
cdr3_aa: CASSPLTLRGGTNKETQYF
cdr3_nt: TGTGCCAGCTCACCATTAACGTTGAGGGGCGGTACCAACAAAGAGACCCAGTACTTC

j_call: TRBJ2-3
v_call: TRBV12-3/TRBV12-4
d_call: NA
clone_size: many
cdr3_aa: CASRLGGAGPGGTQYF
cdr3_nt: TGTGCCAGCAGACTTGGGGGGGCTGGCCCCGGCGGTACGCAGTATTTT

j_call: TRBJ2-3
v_call: TRBV5-1
d_call: TRBD2
clone_size: many
cdr3_aa: CASSLGGRARITQYF
cdr3_nt: TGCGCCAGCAGCTTGGGCGGGAGGGCCAGGATTACGCAGTATTTT